This TCR beta chain was observed in a study of cytomegalovirus exposure and HLA in healthy donors. Looking at the study overall: Among the 300 to 500 donors who were genotyped, around 77% fell in the genetic ancestry cluster that is associated with self-reported Caucasian donors. Broader study findings: Analysis performed later showed TCR beta chains linked to HLA being more clonally expanded than equally common others. The authors judged a highly shared variant cluster likely a sequencing artifact.

Turning to this clone: The antigen remains undetermined.

Vbeta (60) and Jbeta (13) primers were used in the PCR. Data came from immunoSEQ multiplex PCR; TCRdb stores just in-frame clones and leaves some out. The sample lists around 220,000 clones; 60% to 85% were seen once. This CDR3 has 15 amino acids. V gave up 0 bases and J gave up 8 bases; unmatched junction bases: 5. Germline-derived CDR1 and CDR2 are MNHEY and SVGAGI. Sequencing used PBMCs. The chain couples TRBV6-5 to TRBJ1-4; TRBD1 matches at 8 bases. The sequence was obtained from a man in his forties in good health and CMV-seronegative. Written as DNA, the CDR3 is TGTGCCAGCAGTTACTCCGGGACAGGAGGAGAAAAACTGTTTTTT. It codes for CASSYSGTGGEKLFF.